These 19 T cell receptor beta chains were sequenced from one sample in a study of T cell repertoires in cytomegalovirus infection (dated by TCRdb to the late 2010s). The sample's treatment or condition label is to be understood as: in vitro stimulation with specific CMV peptide epitopes to enrich CMV-specific T cells. Sequencing used an Illumina HiSeq 1500. Using fastp at Q25 and MiXCR, TCRdb reprocessed the public reads and kept productive beta chains. Every CDR3 protein is listed once, alongside the most common genes and DNA of its rows. This sample is represented by about 890,000 distinct CDR3 sequences; around a third of them were singletons. The ten biggest clones cover 11% to 15% of the sample. No cognate antigen is known for these TCRs. Sample: cultured CD8+ T cells from PBMCs, taken from culture after CMV antigen stimulation. These receptors were taken from a human donor in good health (CMV status not recorded). Some clones in this sample may be carry-over from other donors' samples.

The V gene is TRBV19, the J gene TRBJ1-1; D is possibly TRBD1 (6 bases). This CDR3 contains 16 residues. Looked up from germline, CDR1 is LNHDA and CDR2 is SQIVND (reference sequence). V shed 1 base and J shed 0 bases, with 12 bases lying between them. The CDR3 is CASSIAWEGVNTEAFF. The CDR3 DNA follows: TGTGCCAGTAGTATAGCCTGGGAGGGGGTGAACACTGAAGCTTTCTTT.

The table lists this clonotype with a few counts. In DNA form, the CDR3 reads TGTGCCAGCCTGACTAGCGGGGTATACAATGAGCAGTTCTTC. Protein sequence: CASLTSGVYNEQFF. The rearrangement links TRBV12-3 or TRBV12-4 to TRBJ2-1; TRBD2 matches at 11 bases. The CDR3 spans 14 residues. V shed 8 bases, J shed 4 bases, and the junction held 4 bases outside the gene matches.

This clonotype was picked up many times. This chain connects TRBV6-2 or TRBV6-3 to TRBJ1-1; no clear D. Between the trimmed V and J ends, which lost 2 bases and 4 bases, there was a span of 8 bases. The CDR3 is 13 residues long. Germline values: CDR1 MNHEY, CDR2 SVGEGT. CDR3 coding DNA: TGTGCCAGCAGTTACCGGGAGATCACTGAAGCTTTCTTT. It codes for CASSYREITEAFF.

CDR3 protein: CSAGRGSDQPQHF. CDR3 coding DNA: TGCAGTGCCGGCAGGGGGAGTGATCAGCCCCAGCATTTT. The chain joins TRBV20-1 to TRBJ1-5; 7 nucleotides match TRBD1. Trimming removed 6 bases from V and 5 bases from J; junction bases left unmatched: 7. Germline V gene sequence: CDR1 DFQATT, CDR2 SNEGSKA (reference sequence). This CDR3 region has 13 residues.

V gene TRBV4-2 combines with J gene TRBJ2-7; 11 bases map to TRBD2. The V gene's germline CDR1 is LGHNA and CDR2 YNFKEQ. V dropped 3 bases and J dropped 1; count of bases not matched to a gene: 5. This CDR3 has 16 amino acids. CDR3 nucleotide sequence: TGTGCCAGCAGCCATCAACTAGCGGGGGTTTCCTACGAGCAGTACGTC. Its protein is CASSHQLAGVSYEQYV.

This clonotype was observed a few times. The rearrangement links TRBV12-3 or TRBV12-4 to TRBJ2-3; no reliable D call. With 3 bases removed from V and 3 bases from J, the gap between germline ends came to 10 bases. CDR3 length: 14 residues. The CDR3 DNA is TGTGCCAGCAGTTTCCTGGGCATGACAGATACGCAGTATTTT. This codes for CASSFLGMTDTQYF.

This clonotype has ten or more counts. This CDR3 reads CASSLDWSYEQYV. DNA of the CDR3: TGTGCCAGCAGCTTAGATTGGTCCTACGAGCAGTACGTC. The chain links TRBV7-2 to TRBJ2-7; D uncertain. The germline V gene encodes CDR1 SGHTA and CDR2 FQGNSA. The CDR3 consists of 13 residues. The V end was cut by 1 base, the J end by 1 base, with 5 bases between.

The chain combines TRBV27 with TRBJ1-1; perhaps TRBD1 as D (6 bases). The CDR3 length is 11 residues. V was shortened by 4 bases and J by 9 bases, with 9 bases between the two germline ends. The V gene's germline CDR1 is MNHEY and CDR2 SMNVEV (reference sequence). The CDR3 is CASSSGQQAFF. The CDR3 bases are TGTGCCAGCAGTTCCGGACAGCAAGCTTTCTTT.

The J gene is TRBJ1-2, the V gene TRBV5-3, with TRBD1 matching over 10 bases. TRBV5-3 carries the ORF label, with uncertain function. V shed 8 bases, J shed 4 bases, and the junction held 20 bases outside the gene matches. The CDR3 spans 18 residues. The CDR3 loop is CASRPLRDRGGGFYGYTF. The DNA of the CDR3 is TGTGCCAGCAGGCCACTCCGGGACAGGGGTGGAGGATTCTATGGCTACACCTTC.

The chain carries TRBV5-8 and TRBJ2-7; weak D call: TRBD1 (5 bases). V dropped 2 bases and J dropped 6 bases, with 9 bases sitting between them. The CDR3 runs 12 residues. The germline V gene encodes CDR1 SGHTS and CDR2 YDEGEE. In nucleotides, the CDR3 is TGTGCCAGCAGCTTCAGGGTGAGCGAGCAGTACGTC. Translated, it gives CASSFRVSEQYV.

This clonotype was picked up many times. This chain uses TRBV7-2 with TRBJ2-5; weak D call: TRBD1 (6 bases). The V gene's germline CDR1 is SGHTA and CDR2 FQGNSA. This CDR3 spans 15 amino acids. Trimming took off 0 bases at V and 7 bases at J, with 15 bases between the two ends. CDR3 amino acids: CASSLAWGHAGTQYF. The CDR3 region has the DNA TGTGCCAGCAGCTTAGCTTGGGGACACGCAGGGACCCAGTACTTC.

This clonotype has just a few counts. The chain recombines TRBV6-2 or TRBV6-3 with TRBJ1-1; D gene uncertain. V lost 0 bases and J lost 5, with 13 bases in between. The CDR3 consists of 15 residues. From germline, CDR1 is MNHEY and CDR2 SVGEGT. Here the CDR3 DNA reads TGTGCCAGCAGTTACTCGCCCGGGTCACGAACTGAAGCTTTCTTT. Residues: CASSYSPGSRTEAFF.

This rearrangement joins TRBV12-3 or TRBV12-4 to TRBJ1-2; maybe TRBD1 (6 bases). The CDR3 consists of 12 residues. The V and J ends lost 3 bases and 8 bases respectively, with 10 bases between them. DNA of the CDR3: TGTGCCAGCAGTTTCCCGACAGGCGGCTACACCTTC. As protein: CASSFPTGGYTF.

Details on this clonotype: A read error is possible here, since a much larger clone lies one base away. The chain is built from TRBV7-2 and TRBJ2-3; D is undetermined. The V end was cut by 1 base, the J end by 1 base, with 9 bases between. CDR1 SGHTA and CDR2 FQGNSA come from the germline V gene. The CDR3 spans 15 residues. The CDR3 loop reads CASSLGLIGTDTQYF. The CDR3 nucleotides read TGTGCCAGCAGCTTAGGGCTAATAGGCACAGATACGCAGTATTTT.

This clonotype was detected a few times. The V and J genes are TRBV7-9 and TRBJ2-3; a weak D match, TRBD2 (6 bases). Trimming took 0 bases from V and 6 from J, leaving 25 bases between them. In germline, CDR1 is SEHNR, CDR2 FQNEAQ (reference sequence). CDR3 length equals 19 residues. Written as DNA, the CDR3 is TGTGCCAGCAGCTTAGCGCCCATGAAGGCCCCGGGAGTTGGCGATACGCAGTATTTT. Amino acids: CASSLAPMKAPGVGDTQYF. The full variable domain, in which reference TRBV7-9 and TRBJ2-3 provide the parts outside the CDR3, is DTGVSQNPRHKITKRGQNVTFRCDPISEHNRLYWYRQTLGQGPEFLTYFQNEAQLEKSRLLSDRFSAERPKGSFSTLEIQRTEQGDSAMYLCASSLAPMKAPGVGDTQYFGPGTRLTVL.

The gene calls are TRBV6-5 and TRBJ1-2; 11 bases fit TRBD1. The ends lost 5 bases at V and 4 bases at J; junction bases unmatched: 6. CDR1 is MNHEY, CDR2 SVGAGI, per germline. This CDR3 comprises 15 residues. In nucleotides, the CDR3 is TGTGCCAGCAGTCGGGGACAGGGGGTTCCCTATGGCTACACCTTC. Translating gives CASSRGQGVPYGYTF.

This chain connects TRBV6-1 to TRBJ1-5; D gene uncertain. The CDR3 length is 13 residues. Germline CDR1 and CDR2: MNHNS and SASEGT. Trimming removed 9 bases at V and 3 bases at J, with 12 bases between. CDR3: CASRVLINQPQHF. CDR3 sequence (DNA): TGTGCCAGTCGCGTCCTCATCAATCAGCCCCAGCATTTT.

CDR3 in amino acids: CAISDRGGGPMNTEAFF. Written as DNA, the CDR3 is TGTGCCATCAGCGACAGGGGCGGGGGTCCTATGAACACTGAAGCTTTCTTT. The chain links TRBV10-3 to TRBJ1-1; 8 nucleotides line up with TRBD1. Germline lookup yields CDR1 ENHRY and CDR2 SYGVKD. This CDR3 is 17 amino acids long. J lost 0 bases, V lost 6 bases, and 12 bases had no gene match.

J is TRBJ2-1 and V is TRBV4-2; a weak D match, TRBD2 (5 bases). Trimming left V 0 bases short and J 7 bases short, with 13 bases between. The CDR3 length is 15 residues. Germline V CDR1 and CDR2: LGHNA, YNFKEQ. CDR3 sequence: CASSQDGPGWNEQFF. CDR3 bases: TGTGCCAGCAGCCAAGATGGTCCGGGGTGGAATGAGCAGTTCTTC.